The rows below give T cell receptor beta chains drawn from one sample of a study of blood T cells in healthy people across ages. TCRdb re-analysed the 5' RACE reads in MiXCR, keeping a single row per CDR3 protein. The repertoire has over 500,000 distinct CDR3 sequences, approximately 52% of them found once; the top ten carry roughly 14%. Material for sequencing was blood. The origin of the receptors is a woman of 80 years or more in good health. Both conserved end residues are part of each CDR3. D genes are given only for firm matches. Part of the rows lack a size; the others show once, few, many or a class for expanded clones.

abundance	v_gene	len	d_gene	j_gene	CDR3aa	CDR3nt
NA	TRBV20-1	14	NA	TRBJ2-7	CSAPPLGVSYEQYF	TGCAGTGCCCCCCCCTTGGGAGTCAGCTACGAGCAGTACTTC
NA	TRBV18	15	TRBD1	TRBJ2-7	CASSDGTGAYNEQYF	TGTGCCAGCTCAGACGGGACAGGAGCATACAATGAGCAGTACTTC
many	TRBV5-1	15	NA	TRBJ2-3	CASSLAGARADTQYF	TGCGCCAGCAGCTTGGCAGGGGCGAGGGCAGATACGCAGTATTTT
NA	TRBV20-1	12	TRBD1	TRBJ2-7	CSADRQGNEQYF	TGCAGTGCTGATCGACAGGGGAACGAGCAGTACTTC
few	TRBV6-5	17	NA	TRBJ2-4	CASRSSRRGLAKNIQYF	TGTGCCAGCAGATCCTCCCGCAGGGGATTAGCCAAAAACATTCAGTACTTC
NA	TRBV3-1	14	NA	TRBJ2-4	CASSQRGWLNIQYF	TGTGCCAGCAGCCAGAGAGGGTGGTTGAACATTCAGTACTTC
once	TRBV25-1	14	NA	TRBJ2-5	CASTPTGRYNGQYF	TGTGCCAGCACTCCGACAGGCCGTTACAATGGGCAGTACTTC
NA	TRBV6-2/TRBV6-3	14	TRBD1	TRBJ1-1	CASSADRGRTEAFF	TGTGCCAGCAGCGCGGACAGGGGGCGAACTGAAGCTTTCTTT
few	TRBV12-3/TRBV12-4	16	TRBD2	TRBJ2-1	CASSEQRDLSYNEQFF	TGTGCCAGCTCAGAACAGCGGGACCTCTCCTACAATGAGCAGTTCTTC
NA	TRBV7-2	15	NA	TRBJ1-5	CASSFLGQPFQPQHF	TGTGCCAGCAGCTTCCTCGGACAGCCATTCCAGCCCCAGCATTTT
once	TRBV4-3	16	TRBD2	TRBJ2-1	CASSQELAGVINEQFF	TGCGCCAGCAGCCAAGAGCTAGCGGGAGTGATCAATGAGCAGTTCTTC
many	TRBV29-1	12	NA	TRBJ1-2	CSVERERYGYTF	TGCAGCGTTGAAAGAGAACGCTATGGCTACACCTTC
few	TRBV18	19	TRBD2	TRBJ2-6	CASSLMDPGTISGANVLTF	TGTGCCAGCTCACTAATGGATCCAGGGACTATCTCTGGGGCCAACGTCCTGACTTTC
NA	TRBV4-1	15	NA	TRBJ2-1	CASSQPKPQGNEQFF	TGCGCCAGCAGCCAACCAAAGCCGCAGGGCAATGAGCAGTTCTTC
NA	TRBV3-1	14	NA	TRBJ2-2	CASSQRRDTGELFF	TGTGCCAGCAGCCAAAGAAGGGACACCGGGGAGCTGTTTTTT
few	TRBV7-3	18	TRBD2	TRBJ2-3	CASSRNGLAGGVTDTQYF	TGTGCCAGCAGCAGAAACGGACTAGCGGGGGGTGTCACAGATACGCAGTATTTT
NA	TRBV20-1	14	NA	TRBJ2-7	CSAFGGRGGGKQYF	TGCAGTGCCTTCGGAGGGAGGGGGGGAGGCAAGCAGTACTTC
many	TRBV6-5	13	NA	TRBJ2-5	CASSYPPRETQYF	TGTGCCAGCAGTTACCCGCCGCGAGAGACCCAGTACTTC
NA	TRBV24-1	19	TRBD2	TRBJ2-1	CATSDLASGRPSSYNEQFF	TGTGCCACCAGTGATTTAGCGAGCGGGAGGCCGAGCTCCTACAATGAGCAGTTCTTC
NA	TRBV4-1	14	NA	TRBJ2-3	CASSQVGETDTQYF	TGCGCCAGCAGTCAGGTCGGGGAAACAGATACGCAGTATTTT
NA	TRBV9	16	TRBD1	TRBJ2-3	CASSVLGTGGTDTQYF	TGTGCCAGCAGCGTTCTTGGGACAGGGGGCACAGATACGCAGTATTTT
many	TRBV6-1	14	NA	TRBJ2-5	CASTRLGKLETQYF	TGTGCCAGCACGAGGTTAGGTAAATTGGAGACCCAGTACTTC
many	TRBV14	12	NA	TRBJ1-1	CASSSARSEAFF	TGTGCCAGCAGCTCGGCACGTTCTGAAGCTTTCTTT
NA	TRBV18	15	NA	TRBJ2-4	CASSPVAGAKNIQYF	TGTGCCAGCTCACCGGTGGCGGGAGCCAAAAACATTCAGTACTTC
NA	TRBV19	15	TRBD2	TRBJ2-1	CASSYRLAGADEQFF	TGTGCCAGTAGTTACCGACTAGCGGGAGCGGATGAGCAGTTCTTC